This T cell receptor (beta chain) derives from a study of cytomegalovirus exposure and HLA in healthy donors. Study-level points and caveats: TCR beta V- and J-gene trimming, according to a later analysis, was linked to a missense DCLRE1C variant. Reports showed the classifier diagnosing cytomegalovirus status with high specificity and sensitivity.

Points on this clone: The antigen is undetermined.

CDR1 is WSHSY and CDR2 is SAAADI in the germline V gene. Trimming took off 8 bases at V and 4 bases at J, with 11 bases between the two ends. CDR3 size: 13 residues. The PCR was carried out with 60 Vbeta primers and 13 Jbeta primers. Data came from immunoSEQ multiplex PCR; TCRdb stores just in-frame clones and leaves some out. The sample has about 150,000 clones, 76% seen once. Sequencing input: PBMCs. This TCR came from a male donor in good health and CMV-seronegative. This chain connects TRBV10-2 to TRBJ2-2; D perhaps matches TRBD1 (5 bases). The CDR3 protein is CASRVGRTGELFF. The CDR3 region has the DNA TGCGCCAGCCGTGTGGGGCGCACCGGGGAGCTGTTTTTT.